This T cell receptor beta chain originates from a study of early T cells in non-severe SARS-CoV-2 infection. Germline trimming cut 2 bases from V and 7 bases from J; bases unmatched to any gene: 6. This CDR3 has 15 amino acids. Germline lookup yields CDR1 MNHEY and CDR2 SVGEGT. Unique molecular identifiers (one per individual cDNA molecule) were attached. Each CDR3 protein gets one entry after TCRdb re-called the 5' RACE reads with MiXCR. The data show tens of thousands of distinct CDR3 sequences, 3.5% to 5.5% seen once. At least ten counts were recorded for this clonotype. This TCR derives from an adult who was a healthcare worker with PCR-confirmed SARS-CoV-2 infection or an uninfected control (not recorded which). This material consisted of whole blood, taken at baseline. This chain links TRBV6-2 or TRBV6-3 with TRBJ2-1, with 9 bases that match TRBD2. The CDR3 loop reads CASSYPVAGVNEQFF. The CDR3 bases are TGTGCCAGCAGTTACCCGGTAGCGGGAGTGAATGAGCAGTTCTTC.